The entry that follows covers one T cell receptor beta chain sequence. The protocol was immunoSEQ multiplex PCR, while the TCRdb copy is restricted to in-frame clones and leaves out a portion. Here the sample spans some 12,000 clones, 82% being singletons. The sample is drawn from a study of sequential checkpoint blockade in melanoma. As for the study in general: Maintenance nivolumab came after either treatment sequence.

This CDR3 comprises 13 residues. CDR1 SGHRS and CDR2 YFSETQ come from the germline V gene. Trimming stripped 4 bases from V and 0 bases from J, with 8 bases between. This sample's treatment: randomized to nivolumab then ipilimumab (arm A) or the reverse (arm B). Material: CD8+ T cells sorted from blood (inferred from file names), obtained from a patient given nivolumab and ipilimumab in sequence. The chain joins TRBV5-1 to TRBJ2-7; TRBD1 might be the D (5 bases). This receptor was obtained from a human donor with melanoma. The CDR3 sequence is CASSLRDSYEQYF. The CDR3 nucleotides read TGCGCCAGCAGCCTCAGGGACTCCTACGAGCAGTACTTC.